The 20 T cell receptor beta chains presented below share a single source sample, sequenced in a study of blood T cell repertoires in COVID-19. TCRdb keeps only in-frame clones here, not all; method: immunoSEQ multiplex PCR. Among around 60,000 clones listed, over 75% were seen once. The sequenced material came from peripheral blood. Source of these receptors: a woman aged 55-70 years with active COVID-19.

This chain connects TRBV18 to TRBJ2-7, with D perhaps matching TRBD1 (6 bases). Trimming took off 3 bases at V and 1 base at J, with 10 bases between the two ends. This CDR3 contains 14 residues. Germline-derived CDR1 and CDR2 are KGHSH and LQKENI. DNA of the CDR3: TGTGCCAGCTCACCCTTGGACAGATCCTACGAGCAGTACTTC. It yields the protein CASSPLDRSYEQYF.

The chain carries TRBV11-2 and TRBJ1-4, with 11 bases lining up with TRBD1. Unmatched junction bases numbered 3, after V lost 1 base and J lost 8 bases. Germline V gene lookup returns CDR1 SGHAT and CDR2 FQNNGV. The CDR3 loop spans 15 amino acids. CDR3 sequence: CASSLGTGGGEKLFF. CDR3 in DNA: TGTGCCAGCAGCTTAGGGACAGGGGGCGGAGAAAAACTGTTTTTT.

The chain employs TRBV20-1 and TRBJ1-4, with D unclear. The germline gives CDR1 DFQATT, CDR2 SNEGSKA (reference sequence). This CDR3 comprises 12 residues. V was cut by 3 bases and J by 3 bases, with 5 bases left in between. CDR3 sequence: CSASSPNEKLFF. CDR3 sequence (DNA): TGCAGTGCTAGTTCTCCTAATGAAAAACTGTTTTTT.

The gene calls are TRBV6-5 and TRBJ2-5; 8 bases align to TRBD2. The CDR3 runs to 15 residues. Trimming cost V 4 bases and J 4 bases; bases outside gene matches: 8. The germline gives CDR1 MNHEY, CDR2 SVGAGI. The CDR3 loop is CASSSDSGGGETQYF. The CDR3 DNA is TGTGCCAGCAGTTCCGATTCGGGGGGGGGAGAGACCCAGTACTTC.

This clone was counted once. The V and J genes are TRBV6-2 or TRBV6-3 and TRBJ2-5, with 8 bases fitting TRBD2. V shed 1 base and J 5 bases; nucleotides not matched to a gene: 6. The CDR3 contains 15 residues. Per the germline V gene, CDR1 is MNHEY and CDR2 is SVGEGT. The CDR3 here is CASSYFSGGEETQYF. The CDR3, as DNA: TGTGCCAGCAGTTACTTCAGCGGGGGCGAGGAGACCCAGTACTTC.

This rearrangement joins TRBV19 to TRBJ1-4; tentatively, D is TRBD1 (6 bases). The ends were cut back, 10 bases at V and 4 bases at J, with 16 bases in the middle. Germline loops: CDR1 LNHDA, CDR2 SQIVND (reference sequence). This CDR3 is 14 amino acids long. The CDR3 sequence: CATRSGQNNEKLFF. The CDR3, as DNA: TGTGCCACCAGATCTGGACAGAATAATGAAAAACTGTTTTTT.

The CDR3 DNA reads as TGTGCCAGCCACCCCCAGCGACAGGGGATCAACTATGGCTACACCTTC. Translated: CASHPQRQGINYGYTF. The rearrangement links TRBV19 to TRBJ1-2; TRBD1 matches at 8 bases. CDR3 length: 16 residues. The V gene end was trimmed by 9 bases and the J gene end by 2 bases; junction bases not matched to a gene: 14. The V gene's germline CDR1 is LNHDA and CDR2 SQIVND (reference sequence).

The chain combines TRBV7-3 with TRBJ2-1, with 11 bases aligning to TRBD2. CDR3 length: 15 residues. Germline-derived CDR1 and CDR2 are SGHTA and FQGTGA. The V and J ends lost 5 bases and 3 bases, in that order; junction bases with no gene match: 3. CDR3 amino acids: CASSTLAGGYNEQFF. CDR3 coding DNA: TGTGCCAGCAGCACCCTAGCGGGGGGCTACAATGAGCAGTTCTTC.

The rearrangement uses TRBV27 and TRBJ1-2; D is uncertain. CDR1 is MNHEY and CDR2 is SMNVEV in the germline V gene (reference sequence). V lost 8 bases, J lost 7 bases, and 17 bases lay in between. This CDR3 is built from 13 residues. Here the CDR3 reads CASGSYSSVGYTF. CDR3 DNA: TGTGCCAGCGGGTCCTACAGTTCTGTTGGCTACACCTTC.

The chain combines TRBV10-3 with TRBJ2-5; 10 bases agree with TRBD2. CDR3 size: 15 residues. V was pared by 11 bases and J by 7 bases, with 16 bases of the junction left unmatched. The V gene's germline CDR1 is ENHRY and CDR2 SYGVKD. The DNA for the CDR3 is TGTGCCCCGGTCTCGGCTAGCGGGGGACCCGGGACCCAGTACTTC. Translating gives CAPVSASGGPGTQYF.

The chain uses TRBV6-5 and TRBJ2-2; D may be TRBD2 (5 bases). The CDR3 runs to 12 residues. Germline-derived CDR1 and CDR2 are MNHEY and SVGAGI. Trimming cost V 8 bases and J 5 bases, with 9 bases left between them. The CDR3 sequence is CASFRETGELFF. Here the CDR3 DNA reads TGTGCCAGCTTCCGGGAAACCGGGGAGCTGTTTTTT.

The chain couples TRBV29-1 to TRBJ1-4; D possibly corresponds to TRBD1 (6 bases). Trimming stripped 7 bases from V and 3 bases from J, with 12 bases between. The CDR3 is 13 amino acids. The germline V gene encodes CDR1 SQVTM and CDR2 ANQGSEA. CDR3 sequence: CSAEGVPNEKLFF. In DNA, the CDR3 is TGCAGCGCGGAGGGGGTTCCTAATGAAAAACTGTTTTTT.

This chain joins TRBV12-3 or TRBV12-4 and TRBJ1-5; no firm D call. The ends were cut back, 3 bases at V and 4 bases at J, with 4 bases in the middle. The CDR3 spans 12 residues. CDR3 in DNA: TGTGCCAGCAGTTTCCGGAATCAGCCCCAGCATTTT. Translated: CASSFRNQPQHF.

This clone was picked up one time. This sequence joins TRBV6-5 and TRBJ2-5; 10 positions match TRBD2. V shed 10 bases and J 9 bases; nucleotides not matched to a gene: 14. Germline assignment: CDR1 MNHEY and CDR2 SVGAGI. The CDR3 contains 14 residues. The CDR3 nucleotides are TGTGCCATCGGACTAGCGGACGCAAAGTTGGCCCAGTACTTC. Amino acids: CAIGLADAKLAQYF.

This clone was counted once. The rearrangement uses TRBV27 and TRBJ2-1; 9 nucleotides match TRBD1. This CDR3 comprises 14 residues. V lost 4 bases, J lost 7 bases, and 5 bases stayed unmatched. Germline CDR1 is MNHEY and CDR2 is SMNVEV (reference sequence). The CDR3: CASSSQGAHNEQFF. DNA for the CDR3: TGTGCCAGCAGTTCACAGGGGGCGCATAATGAGCAGTTCTTC.

The chain links TRBV2 to TRBJ2-3; the match to TRBD1 covers 9 bases. Germline CDR1 and CDR2: SNHLY and FYNNEI. Losses at the gene ends were 3 bases for V and 1 base for J; bases not matched to a gene: 14. This CDR3 has 19 amino acids. The CDR3, as DNA: TGTGCCAGCAGTGATTGGACAGGGGCATTCGCGAGGGGCACAGATACGCAGTATTTT. It is translated as CASSDWTGAFARGTDTQYF.

This rearrangement joins TRBV27 to TRBJ1-6; D gene ambiguous. Germline V gene lookup returns CDR1 MNHEY and CDR2 SMNVEV (reference sequence). Between the trimmed V and J ends, which lost 5 bases and 4 bases, there was a span of 18 bases. This CDR3 has 17 amino acids. CDR3 in DNA: TGTGCCAGCAGTCTGGCCCAGTCTCCTTATTATAATTCACCCCTCCACTTT. Amino acids: CASSLAQSPYYNSPLHF.

The chain recombines TRBV6-2 or TRBV6-3 with TRBJ2-1; weak D call: TRBD1 (5 bases). The CDR3 consists of 15 residues. Germline CDR1 and CDR2: MNHEY and SVGEGT. V lost 2 bases, J lost 0 bases, and 8 bases lay in between. CDR3 residues: CASSYGAVSYNEQFF. The DNA for the CDR3 is TGTGCCAGCAGTTACGGGGCGGTCTCCTACAATGAGCAGTTCTTC.

The rearrangement links TRBV13 to TRBJ2-3; TRBD2 agrees at 12 bases. The CDR3 totals 16 residues. Trimming at V came to 1 base and at J to 5 bases, leaving 4 bases not matched to a gene. Germline CDR1 is PRHDT and CDR2 is FYEKMQ (reference sequence). This CDR3 is CASSLVLAGGLDTQYF. The CDR3 region has the DNA TGTGCCAGCAGCTTAGTCCTAGCGGGGGGGCTAGATACGCAGTATTTT.

This CDR3 is CASSLGGLASADTQYF. The CDR3 DNA sequence: TGTGCCAGCAGCTTGGGGGGACTAGCTAGTGCAGATACGCAGTATTTT. The chain uses TRBV5-4 and TRBJ2-3; 9 positions match TRBD2. Trimming took 0 bases from V and 4 from J; bases not matched to a gene: 6. Germline V gene lookup returns CDR1 SGHNT and CDR2 YYREEE (reference sequence). This CDR3 is built from 16 residues.